This T cell receptor beta chain was captured in a study of radiotherapy plus CTLA-4 blockade in lung cancer. CDR3 length: 14 amino acids. Germline CDR1 reads SEHNR; CDR2 reads FQNEAQ (reference sequence). V was clipped by 3 bases and J by 3 bases, with 11 bases between them. Sequencing used immunoSEQ multiplex PCR; TCRdb keeps in-frame clones, though not all of them. Of some 73,000 clones listed, 70% to 80% were seen once; the top ten hold more than 8%. This clone was recorded once. The chain employs TRBV7-9 and TRBJ1-2, with D perhaps TRBD1 (5 bases). This specimen consisted of peripheral blood, obtained from a patient treated with radiotherapy plus ipilimumab. The sequence was collected from a human donor with non-small cell lung cancer whose response to radiotherapy plus ipilimumab could not be evaluated. This CDR3 reads CASSFSGMDYGYTF. In DNA form, the CDR3 reads TGTGCCAGCAGCTTTTCAGGGATGGACTATGGCTACACCTTC.